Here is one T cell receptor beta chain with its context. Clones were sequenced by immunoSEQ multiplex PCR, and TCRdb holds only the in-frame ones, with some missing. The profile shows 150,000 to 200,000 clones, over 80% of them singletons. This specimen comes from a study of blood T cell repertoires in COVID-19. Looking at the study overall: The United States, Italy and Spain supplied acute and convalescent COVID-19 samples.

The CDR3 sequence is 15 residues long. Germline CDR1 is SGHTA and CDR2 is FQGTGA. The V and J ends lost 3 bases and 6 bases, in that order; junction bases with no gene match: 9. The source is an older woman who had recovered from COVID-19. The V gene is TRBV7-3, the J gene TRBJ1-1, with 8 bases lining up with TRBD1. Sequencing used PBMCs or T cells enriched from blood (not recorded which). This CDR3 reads CASSLRTGPNAEAFF. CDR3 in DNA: TGTGCCAGCAGCTTGAGGACAGGGCCTAACGCTGAAGCTTTCTTT.